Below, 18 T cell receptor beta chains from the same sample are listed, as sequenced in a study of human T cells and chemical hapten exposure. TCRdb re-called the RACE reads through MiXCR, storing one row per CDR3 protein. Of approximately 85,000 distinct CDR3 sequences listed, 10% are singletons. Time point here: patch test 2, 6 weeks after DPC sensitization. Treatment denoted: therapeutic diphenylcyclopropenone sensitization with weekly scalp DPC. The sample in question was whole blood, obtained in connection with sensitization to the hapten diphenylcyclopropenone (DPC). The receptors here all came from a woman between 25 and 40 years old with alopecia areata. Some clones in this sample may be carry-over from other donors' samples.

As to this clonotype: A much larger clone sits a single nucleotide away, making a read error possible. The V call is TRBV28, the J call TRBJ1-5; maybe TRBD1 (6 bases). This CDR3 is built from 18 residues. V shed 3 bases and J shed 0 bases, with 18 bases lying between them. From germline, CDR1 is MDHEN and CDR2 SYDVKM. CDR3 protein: CASSLPTGTIYSNQPQHF. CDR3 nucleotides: TGTGCCAGCAGTTTGCCAACCGGGACAATTTATAGCAATCAGCCCCAGCATTTT.

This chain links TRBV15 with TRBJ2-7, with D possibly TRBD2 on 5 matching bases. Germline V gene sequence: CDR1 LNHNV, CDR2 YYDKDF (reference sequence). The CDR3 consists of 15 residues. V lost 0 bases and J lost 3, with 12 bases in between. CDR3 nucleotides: TGTGCCACCAGCAGAGATTGGAGGCTCGTCTACGAGCAGTACTTC. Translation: CATSRDWRLVYEQYF.

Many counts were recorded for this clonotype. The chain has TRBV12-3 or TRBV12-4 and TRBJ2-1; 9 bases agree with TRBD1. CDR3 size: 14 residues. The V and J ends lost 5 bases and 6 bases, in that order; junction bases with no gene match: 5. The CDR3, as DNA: TGTGCCAGCAGTCGGGACAGGGTTAGCAATGAGCAGTTCTTC. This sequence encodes CASSRDRVSNEQFF.

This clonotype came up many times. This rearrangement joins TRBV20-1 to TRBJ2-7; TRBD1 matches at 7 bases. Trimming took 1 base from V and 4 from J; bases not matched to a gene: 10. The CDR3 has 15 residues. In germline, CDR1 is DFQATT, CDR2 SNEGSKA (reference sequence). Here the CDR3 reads CSARVYQGVLYEQYF. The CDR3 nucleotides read TGCAGTGCTAGAGTTTATCAGGGGGTCTTATACGAGCAGTACTTC.

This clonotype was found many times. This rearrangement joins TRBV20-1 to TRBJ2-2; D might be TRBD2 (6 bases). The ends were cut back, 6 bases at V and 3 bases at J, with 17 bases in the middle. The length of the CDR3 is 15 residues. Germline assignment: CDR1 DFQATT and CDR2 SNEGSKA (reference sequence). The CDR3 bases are TGCAGTGCCAGGGACTCAATCAGTTACACCGGGGAGCTGTTTTTT. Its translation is CSARDSISYTGELFF.

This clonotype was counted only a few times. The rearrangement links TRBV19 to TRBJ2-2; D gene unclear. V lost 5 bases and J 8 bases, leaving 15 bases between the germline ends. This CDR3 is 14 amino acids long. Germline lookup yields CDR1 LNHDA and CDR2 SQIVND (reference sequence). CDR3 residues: CASSSGLTPGELFF. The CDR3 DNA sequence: TGTGCCAGTAGTTCAGGTCTTACACCGGGGGAGCTGTTTTTT.

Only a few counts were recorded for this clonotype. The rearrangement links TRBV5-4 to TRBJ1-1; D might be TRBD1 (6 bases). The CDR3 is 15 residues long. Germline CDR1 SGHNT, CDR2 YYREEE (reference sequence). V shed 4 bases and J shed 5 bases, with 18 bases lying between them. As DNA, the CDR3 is TGTGCCAGCAGCAACAACGACAGGTTCGGGACTGAAGCTTTCTTT. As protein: CASSNNDRFGTEAFF.

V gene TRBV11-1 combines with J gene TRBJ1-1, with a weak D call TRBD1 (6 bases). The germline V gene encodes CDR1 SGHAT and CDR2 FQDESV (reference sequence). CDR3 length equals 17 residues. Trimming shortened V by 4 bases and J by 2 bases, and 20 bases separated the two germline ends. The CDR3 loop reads CASSSRSGQTINTEAFF. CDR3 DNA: TGTGCCAGCAGCTCGAGGTCCGGACAGACAATAAACACTGAAGCTTTCTTT.

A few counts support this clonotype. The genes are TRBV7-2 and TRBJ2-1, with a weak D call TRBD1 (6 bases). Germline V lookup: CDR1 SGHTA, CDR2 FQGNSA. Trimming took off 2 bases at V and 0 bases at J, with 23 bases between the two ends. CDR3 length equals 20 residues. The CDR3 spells CASSLRGTGTSYSSYNEQFF. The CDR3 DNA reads TGTGCCAGCAGCTTAAGAGGTACCGGGACATCTTATAGCTCCTACAATGAGCAGTTCTTC. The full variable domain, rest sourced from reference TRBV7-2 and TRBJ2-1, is GAGVSQSPSNKVTEKGKDVELRCDPISGHTALYWYRQSLGQGLEFLIYFQGNSAPDKSGLPSDRFSAERTGGSVSTLTIQRTQQEDSAVYLCASSLRGTGTSYSSYNEQFFGPGTRLTVL.

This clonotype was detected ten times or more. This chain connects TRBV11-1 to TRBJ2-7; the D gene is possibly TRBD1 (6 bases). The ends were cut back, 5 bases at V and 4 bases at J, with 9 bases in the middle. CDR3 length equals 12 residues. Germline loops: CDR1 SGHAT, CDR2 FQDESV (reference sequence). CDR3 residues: CASSGDNYEQYF. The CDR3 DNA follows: TGTGCCAGCAGCGGGGACAATTACGAGCAGTACTTC.

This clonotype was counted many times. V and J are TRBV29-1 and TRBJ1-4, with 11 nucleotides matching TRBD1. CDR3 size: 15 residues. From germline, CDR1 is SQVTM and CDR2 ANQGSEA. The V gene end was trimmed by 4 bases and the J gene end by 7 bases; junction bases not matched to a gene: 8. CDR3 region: CSVGTDRGQGEKLFF. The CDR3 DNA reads TGCAGCGTTGGGACGGACAGGGGGCAGGGTGAAAAACTGTTTTTT.

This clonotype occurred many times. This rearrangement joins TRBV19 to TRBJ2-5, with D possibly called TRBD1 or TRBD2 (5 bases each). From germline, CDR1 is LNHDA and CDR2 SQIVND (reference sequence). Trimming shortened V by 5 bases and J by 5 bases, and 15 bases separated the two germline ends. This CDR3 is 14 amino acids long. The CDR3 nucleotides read TGTGCCAGTAGTGACACCTTGGGGGTGGAGACCCAGTACTTC. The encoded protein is CASSDTLGVETQYF.

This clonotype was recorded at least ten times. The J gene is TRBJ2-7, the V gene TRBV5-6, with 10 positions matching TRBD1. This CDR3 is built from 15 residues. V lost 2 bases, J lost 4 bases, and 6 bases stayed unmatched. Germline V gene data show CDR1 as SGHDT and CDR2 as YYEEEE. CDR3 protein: CASSFAGTGVYEQYF. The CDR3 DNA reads TGTGCCAGCAGCTTCGCCGGGACAGGGGTTTACGAGCAGTACTTC.

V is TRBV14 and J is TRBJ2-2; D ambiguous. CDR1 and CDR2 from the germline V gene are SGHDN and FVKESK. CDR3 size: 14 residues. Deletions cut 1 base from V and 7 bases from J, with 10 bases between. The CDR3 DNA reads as TGTGCCAGCAGCCAAGGGGTCGCTATCGGGGAGCTGTTTTTT. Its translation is CASSQGVAIGELFF.

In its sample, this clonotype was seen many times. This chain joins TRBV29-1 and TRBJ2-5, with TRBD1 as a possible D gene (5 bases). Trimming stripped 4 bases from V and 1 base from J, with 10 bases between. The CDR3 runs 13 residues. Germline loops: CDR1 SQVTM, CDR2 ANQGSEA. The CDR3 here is CSVGQSSQETQYF. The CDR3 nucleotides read TGCAGCGTTGGACAGAGTTCCCAAGAGACCCAGTACTTC.

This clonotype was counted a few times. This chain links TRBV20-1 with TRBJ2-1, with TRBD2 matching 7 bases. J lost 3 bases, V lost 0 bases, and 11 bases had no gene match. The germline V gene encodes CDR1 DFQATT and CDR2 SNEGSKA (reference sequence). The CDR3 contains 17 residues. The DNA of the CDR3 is TGCAGTGCTAGAGATAGTGGGAGGGCCCCAAGCTACAATGAGCAGTTCTTC. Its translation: CSARDSGRAPSYNEQFF.

The CDR3 DNA sequence: TGCAGTGCCAGCTCTCAGGGGGAGGGTTCACCCCTCCACTTT. It is translated as CSASSQGEGSPLHF. This rearrangement joins TRBV20-1 to TRBJ1-6; 7 positions agree with TRBD1. Trimming took 6 bases from V and 9 from J; bases not matched to a gene: 11. The CDR3 length is 14 residues. Germline values: CDR1 DFQATT, CDR2 SNEGSKA (reference sequence).

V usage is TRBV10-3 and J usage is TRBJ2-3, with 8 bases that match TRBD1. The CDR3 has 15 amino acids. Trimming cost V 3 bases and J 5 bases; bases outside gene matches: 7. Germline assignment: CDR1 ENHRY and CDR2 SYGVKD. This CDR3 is CAISDGTGERDTQYF. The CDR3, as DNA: TGTGCCATCAGTGACGGGACAGGAGAACGAGATACGCAGTATTTT.